These 2 T cell receptor beta chains were all obtained from the same sample, sequenced in a study of blood T cell repertoires in COVID-19. The method was immunoSEQ multiplex PCR; TCRdb's version includes in-frame clones alone and lacks a portion of them. The data contain nearly 95,000 clones, roughly 88% of them seen just once; the ten biggest clones take up approximately 1.6%. What was sequenced was peripheral blood. The receptors derive from a human donor with active COVID-19. The donor label of this sample is uncertain.

The chain is built from TRBV29-1 and TRBJ2-5, with 12 bases identical to TRBD1. Germline CDR1 is SQVTM and CDR2 is ANQGSEA. With V trimmed by 3 bases and J by 5 bases, 4 bases remained unmatched. This CDR3 region has 14 residues. The CDR3 coding sequence is TGCAGCGTTGAGGGGACAGGGGGCTATGAGACCCAGTACTTC. This translates into CSVEGTGGYETQYF.

V and J are TRBV4-1 and TRBJ1-5; TRBD1 is a possible D gene (5 bases). The CDR3 consists of 18 residues. Trimming pared 8 bases from V and 0 bases from J, leaving 23 bases between. From germline, CDR1 is MGHRA and CDR2 YSYEKL. CDR3 in amino acids: CASRPGVPGADSNQPQHF. CDR3 nucleotides: TGCGCCAGCCGCCCCGGAGTCCCTGGGGCAGATAGCAATCAGCCCCAGCATTTT.